A selection of T cell receptor beta chains follows, all from one sample in a study of blood T cell repertoires in COVID-19. Only in-frame clones appear in the TCRdb table, and some are missing; sequencing was by immunoSEQ multiplex PCR. The sample gives 350,000 or so clones, more than 70% of which show up once; 0.95% to 1.1% is in the top ten. The sequencing input was PBMCs or T cells enriched from blood (not recorded which). The receptors were gathered from a woman in her twenties or thirties who had been exposed to COVID-19. CDR3s include the opening cysteine and the closing phenylalanine or tryptophan. The order of the fields is clone size, D gene, J gene, V gene, CDR3 protein, CDR3 DNA. The D gene is left open where the match is weak. The size of a clone is reported for some rows only, either as once, few or many, or as a class for expanded clones.

few,TRBD2,TRBJ2-3,TRBV7-2,CASSFASGAGDTQYF,TGTGCCAGCAGCTTTGCTAGCGGGGCAGGGGATACGCAGTATTTT
-,TRBD2,TRBJ2-7,TRBV6-5,CASRLAGSLEQYF,TGTGCCAGCCGACTAGCGGGTTCCCTCGAGCAGTACTTC
-,-,TRBJ1-6,TRBV28,CASSFSPDNSPLHF,TGTGCCAGCAGTTTCTCCCCAGATAATTCACCCCTCCACTTT
-,-,TRBJ2-7,TRBV29-1,CSVAKLAGTLYEQYF,TGCAGCGTTGCCAAGTTAGCTGGAACCCTGTACGAGCAGTACTTC
-,-,TRBJ1-1,TRBV10-1,CASSESTGLSEAFF,TGCGCCAGCAGTGAGTCCACAGGGTTGTCTGAAGCTTTCTTT
-,-,TRBJ2-7,TRBV7-9,CASSPIGQSYEQYF,TGTGCCAGCAGCCCGATTGGACAGTCCTACGAGCAGTACTTC
-,-,TRBJ1-6,TRBV28,CASSMRTLHF,TGTGCCAGCAGTATGAGGACCCTCCACTTT
-,-,TRBJ1-2,TRBV3-1/TRBV3-2,CASSQDGTGGGYTF,TGTGCCAGCAGCCAAGACGGCACCGGCGGGGGCTACACCTTC
-,TRBD1,TRBJ1-4,TRBV10-3,CAISALDRENEKLFF,TGTGCCATCAGTGCTTTAGACAGGGAAAATGAAAAACTGTTTTTT
-,-,TRBJ2-6,TRBV28,CASLGSPSGANVLTF,TGTGCCAGCCTCGGGAGTCCCTCTGGGGCCAACGTCCTGACTTTC
-,TRBD1,TRBJ2-6,TRBV10-3,CAISTRGTGGAGANVLTF,TGTGCCATCAGTACTCGAGGGACAGGGGGCGCTGGGGCCAACGTCCTGACTTTC
-,-,TRBJ2-1,TRBV6-4,CASSERSEGFEQFF,TGTGCCAGCAGTGAGAGGTCCGAAGGTTTTGAGCAGTTCTTC
-,TRBD1,TRBJ2-7,TRBV9,CASSTGTGSSSYEQYF,TGTGCCAGCAGCACTGGGACAGGGTCGAGCTCCTACGAGCAGTACTTC
once,TRBD1,TRBJ2-3,TRBV6-5,CASSPPGTGSHTQYF,TGTGCCAGCAGCCCCCCCGGGACAGGGTCTCATACGCAGTATTTT
-,-,TRBJ2-5,TRBV3-1/TRBV3-2,CASSQDFSVYF,TGTGCCAGCAGCCAAGATTTTAGTGTGTACTTC
-,TRBD1,TRBJ1-5,TRBV28,CASSLTGLNDQPQHF,TGTGCCAGCAGTCTGACAGGGTTGAACGATCAGCCCCAGCATTTT
-,TRBD2,TRBJ2-1,TRBV28,CASSFRTSGGINEQFF,TGTGCCAGCAGTTTCCGGACTAGCGGGGGGATCAATGAGCAGTTCTTC
once,-,TRBJ2-1,TRBV14,CASSRRLASYNEQFF,TGTGCCAGCAGCCGCCGGCTAGCGTCCTACAATGAGCAGTTCTTC
-,-,TRBJ2-3,TRBV24-1,CATAAIRESDTQYF,TGTGCCACCGCGGCGATCCGGGAGTCAGATACGCAGTATTTT
-,-,TRBJ2-1,TRBV7-9,CASTPRGGRINYEQFF,TGTGCCAGCACCCCCCGTGGGGGGAGGATCAACTATGAGCAGTTCTTC
-,-,TRBJ1-4,TRBV27,CASGFLGEKLFF,TGTGCCAGCGGTTTCCTGGGCGAAAAACTGTTTTTT
-,-,TRBJ1-2,TRBV28,CASSPRVGPGGYTF,TGTGCCAGCAGCCCAAGGGTAGGGCCGGGAGGCTACACCTTC
-,TRBD1,TRBJ1-1,TRBV6-6,CASRLGQGNTEAFF,TGTGCCAGCAGGTTGGGACAGGGGAACACTGAAGCTTTCTTT
-,TRBD1,TRBJ2-5,TRBV25-1,CASSEEGTGTQETQYF,TGTGCCAGCAGTGAAGAGGGGACAGGGACACAGGAGACCCAGTACTTC
-,TRBD1,TRBJ2-1,TRBV5-8,CASSRTGINEQFF,TGTGCCAGCAGCCGGACAGGGATCAATGAGCAGTTCTTC
-,-,TRBJ2-1,TRBV9,CASSALSSPRSYNEQFF,TGTGCCAGCAGCGCCTTGAGTAGCCCCCGCTCCTACAATGAGCAGTTCTTC
-,TRBD1,TRBJ2-1,TRBV7-9,CASRQTGAEQFF,TGTGCCAGCAGACAGACAGGGGCTGAGCAGTTCTTC
-,-,TRBJ2-7,TRBV5-6,CASSLEQYEQYF,TGTGCCAGCAGCTTGGAACAGTACGAGCAGTACTTC
-,TRBD1,TRBJ2-7,TRBV28,CASSLGQHSYEQYF,TGTGCCAGCAGTTTGGGACAGCACTCCTACGAGCAGTACTTC
-,-,TRBJ2-3,TRBV3-1/TRBV3-2,CASSQALGADNSTDTQYF,TGTGCCAGCAGCCAAGCCCTTGGGGCGGACAACAGCACAGATACGCAGTATTTT
-,-,TRBJ1-5,TRBV6-2/TRBV6-3,CASSRASLNQPQHF,TGTGCCAGCAGTCGCGCCTCACTCAATCAGCCCCAGCATTTT
-,-,TRBJ1-2,TRBV2,CASSEQGNGYTF,TGTGCCAGCAGCGAACAGGGAAATGGCTACACCTTC
-,-,TRBJ1-5,TRBV19,CASLAGRGNQPQHF,TGTGCCAGTTTGGCGGGGCGGGGCAATCAGCCCCAGCATTTT
few,TRBD2,TRBJ2-7,TRBV7-2,CASSHGSSGAYEQYF,TGTGCCAGCAGCCACGGTTCTAGCGGCGCCTACGAGCAGTACTTC
once,-,TRBJ2-2,TRBV9,CASSRGNTGELFF,TGTGCCAGCAGTAGGGGAAACACCGGGGAGCTGTTTTTT
-,TRBD1,TRBJ2-1,TRBV9,CASNPGQSSYNEQFF,TGTGCCAGCAACCCGGGACAGAGCTCCTACAATGAGCAGTTCTTC
-,-,TRBJ2-1,TRBV24-1,CATSSASVNEQFF,TGTGCCACCTCTAGCGCATCGGTGAATGAGCAGTTCTTC
-,-,TRBJ2-6,TRBV9,CASSVLSDSGANVLTF,TGTGCCAGCAGCGTGCTCAGCGACTCTGGGGCCAACGTCCTGACTTTC
-,TRBD1,TRBJ2-2,TRBV6-4,CASSSGQGATGELFF,TGTGCCAGCAGTTCGGGACAGGGGGCCACCGGGGAGCTGTTTTTT
-,-,TRBJ2-2,TRBV27,CASSPGGSGELFF,TGTGCCAGCAGTCCTGGGGGGTCCGGGGAGCTGTTTTTT
-,-,TRBJ2-7,TRBV19,CASSSGLGTYEQYF,TGTGCCAGTAGTTCGGGGTTAGGTACCTACGAGCAGTACTTC
once,-,TRBJ2-7,TRBV27,CASSFRNEQYF,TGTGCCAGCAGTTTTAGAAACGAGCAGTACTTC
-,-,TRBJ1-1,TRBV18,CASSPVNGPGAEAFF,TGTGCCAGCTCACCCGTTAACGGCCCGGGAGCTGAAGCTTTCTTT
-,-,TRBJ2-3,TRBV29-1,CSVVSPPRVDTQYF,TGCAGCGTTGTCAGCCCTCCGAGGGTAGATACGCAGTATTTT
-,-,TRBJ1-5,TRBV28,CASKEGGEYQPQHF,TGTGCCAGCAAAGAGGGAGGAGAGTATCAGCCCCAGCATTTT
-,TRBD2,TRBJ2-3,TRBV5-1,CASSPWTSGSSADTQYF,TGCGCCAGCAGCCCTTGGACTAGCGGGAGTTCTGCAGATACGCAGTATTTT
few,-,TRBJ2-7,TRBV5-1,CASSEGHRARSYEQYF,TGCGCCAGCAGCGAGGGCCACAGGGCGCGGTCCTACGAGCAGTACTTC
-,-,TRBJ2-5,TRBV5-4,CASSGNREGETQYF,TGTGCCAGCAGCGGCAACAGGGAGGGGGAGACCCAGTACTTC
-,-,TRBJ1-5,TRBV29-1,CSVAAGNSNQPQHF,TGCAGCGTTGCGGCAGGGAATAGCAATCAGCCCCAGCATTTT
-,-,TRBJ2-2,TRBV11-2,CASSLTRESGELFF,TGTGCCAGCAGCTTAACTCGGGAGTCCGGGGAGCTGTTTTTT
-,TRBD2,TRBJ2-1,TRBV6-5,CASGVLATTYNEQFF,TGTGCCAGCGGGGTACTAGCGACCACCTACAATGAGCAGTTCTTC
-,TRBD2,TRBJ2-2,TRBV9,CASSGRTSRELFF,TGTGCCAGCAGCGGTCGGACTAGCCGGGAGCTGTTTTTT
-,TRBD2,TRBJ2-7,TRBV11-3,CASSLVGSGRGEQYF,TGTGCCAGCAGCTTAGTGGGTAGCGGGAGAGGCGAGCAGTACTTC